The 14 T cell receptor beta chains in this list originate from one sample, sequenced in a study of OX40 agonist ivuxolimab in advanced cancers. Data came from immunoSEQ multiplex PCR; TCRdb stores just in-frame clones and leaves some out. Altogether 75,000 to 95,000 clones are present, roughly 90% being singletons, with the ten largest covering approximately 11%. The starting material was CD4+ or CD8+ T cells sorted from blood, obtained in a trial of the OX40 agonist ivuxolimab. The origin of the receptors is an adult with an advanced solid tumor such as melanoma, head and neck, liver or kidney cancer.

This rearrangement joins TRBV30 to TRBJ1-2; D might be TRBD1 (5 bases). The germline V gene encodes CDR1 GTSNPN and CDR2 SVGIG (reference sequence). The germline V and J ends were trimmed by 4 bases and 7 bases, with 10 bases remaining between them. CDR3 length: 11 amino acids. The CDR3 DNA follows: TGTGCCTGGATGGAGCAGGGTGGCTACACCTTC. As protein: CAWMEQGGYTF.

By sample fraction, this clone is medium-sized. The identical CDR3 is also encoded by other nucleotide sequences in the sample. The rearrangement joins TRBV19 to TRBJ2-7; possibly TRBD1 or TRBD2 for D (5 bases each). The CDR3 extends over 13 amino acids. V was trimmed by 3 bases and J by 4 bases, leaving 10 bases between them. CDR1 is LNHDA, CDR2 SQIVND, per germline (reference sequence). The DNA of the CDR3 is TGTGCCAGTAGTATGCAGGGAGCATACGAGCAGTACTTC. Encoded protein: CASSMQGAYEQYF. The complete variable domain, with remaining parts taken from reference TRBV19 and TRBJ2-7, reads DGGITQSPKYLFRKEGQNVTLSCEQNLNHDAMYWYRQDPGQGLRLIYYSQIVNDFQKGDIAEGYSVSREKKESFPLTVTSAQKNPTAFYLCASSMQGAYEQYFGPGTRLTVT.

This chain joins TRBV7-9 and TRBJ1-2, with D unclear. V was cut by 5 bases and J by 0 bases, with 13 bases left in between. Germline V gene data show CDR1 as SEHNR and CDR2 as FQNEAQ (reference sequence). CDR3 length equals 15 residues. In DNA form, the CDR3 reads TGTGCCAGCAGCAGTGTATGGGGAGCTAACTATGGCTACACCTTC. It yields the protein CASSSVWGANYGYTF.

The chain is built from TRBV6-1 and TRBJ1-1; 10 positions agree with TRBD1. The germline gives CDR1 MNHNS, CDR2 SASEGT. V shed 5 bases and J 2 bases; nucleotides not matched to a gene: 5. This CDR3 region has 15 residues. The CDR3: CASSLWTGGNTEAFF. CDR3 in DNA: TGTGCCAGCAGTTTGTGGACAGGGGGAAACACTGAAGCTTTCTTT.

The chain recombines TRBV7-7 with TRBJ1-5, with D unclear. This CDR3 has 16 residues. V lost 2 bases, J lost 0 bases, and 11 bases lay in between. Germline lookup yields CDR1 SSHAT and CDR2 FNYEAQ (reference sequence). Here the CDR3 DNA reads TGTGCCAGCAGCTTAAGGAGGGCCGATAGCAATCAGCCCCAGCATTTT. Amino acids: CASSLRRADSNQPQHF.

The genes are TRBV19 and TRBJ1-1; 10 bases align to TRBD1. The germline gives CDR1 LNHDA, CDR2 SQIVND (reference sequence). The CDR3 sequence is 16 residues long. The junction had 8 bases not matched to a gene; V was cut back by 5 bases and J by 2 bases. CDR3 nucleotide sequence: TGTGCCAGTAGTGCACCGGGACAGGGGCGAAACACTGAAGCTTTCTTT. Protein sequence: CASSAPGQGRNTEAFF.

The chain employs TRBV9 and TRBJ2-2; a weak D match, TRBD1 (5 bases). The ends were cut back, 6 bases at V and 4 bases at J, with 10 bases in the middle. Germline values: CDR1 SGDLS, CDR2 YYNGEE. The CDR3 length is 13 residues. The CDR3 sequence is CASTQGSTGELFF. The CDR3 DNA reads TGTGCCAGCACCCAGGGAAGCACCGGGGAGCTGTTTTTT.

CDR3: CASRLTQHYEQYF. The CDR3 region has the DNA TGTGCCAGCAGATTGACACAGCACTACGAGCAGTACTTC. This sequence joins TRBV6-5 and TRBJ2-7; D gene ambiguous. The CDR3 has 13 amino acids. Germline V gene sequence: CDR1 MNHEY, CDR2 SVGAGI. Deletions cut 6 bases from V and 3 bases from J, with 12 bases between.

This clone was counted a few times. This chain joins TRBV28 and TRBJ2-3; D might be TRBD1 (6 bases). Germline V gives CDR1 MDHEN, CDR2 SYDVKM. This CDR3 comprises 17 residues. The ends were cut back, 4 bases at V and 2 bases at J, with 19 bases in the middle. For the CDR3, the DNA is TGTGCCAGCAGTTCGCCGGGCAGGGGAAAAAACACAGATACGCAGTATTTT. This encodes CASSSPGRGKNTDTQYF. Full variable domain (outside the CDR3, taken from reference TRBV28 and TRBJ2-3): DVKVTQSSRYLVKRTGEKVFLECVQDMDHENMFWYRQDPGLGLRLIYFSYDVKMKEKGDIPEGYSVSREKKERFSLILESASTNQTSMYLCASSSPGRGKNTDTQYFGPGTRLTVL.

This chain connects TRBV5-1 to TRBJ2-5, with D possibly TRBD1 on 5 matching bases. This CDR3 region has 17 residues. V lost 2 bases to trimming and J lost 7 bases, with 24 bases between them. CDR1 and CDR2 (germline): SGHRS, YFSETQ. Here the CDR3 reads CASSLGASLGTRGTQYF. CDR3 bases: TGCGCCAGCAGCTTAGGGGCCAGCCTGGGTACAAGGGGGACCCAGTACTTC.

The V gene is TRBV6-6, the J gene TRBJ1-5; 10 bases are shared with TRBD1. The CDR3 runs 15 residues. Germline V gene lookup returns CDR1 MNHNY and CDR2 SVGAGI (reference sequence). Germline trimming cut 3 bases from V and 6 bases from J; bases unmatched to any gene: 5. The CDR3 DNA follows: TGTGCCAGCAGTTATCCCGGGACAGGGGTTCAGCCCCAGCATTTT. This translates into CASSYPGTGVQPQHF.

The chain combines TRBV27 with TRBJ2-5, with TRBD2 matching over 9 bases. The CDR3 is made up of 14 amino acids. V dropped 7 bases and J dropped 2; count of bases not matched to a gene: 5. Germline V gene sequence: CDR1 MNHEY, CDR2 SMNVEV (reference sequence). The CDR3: CASTPLAGQETQYF. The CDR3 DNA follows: TGTGCCAGCACCCCGCTAGCGGGGCAAGAGACCCAGTACTTC.

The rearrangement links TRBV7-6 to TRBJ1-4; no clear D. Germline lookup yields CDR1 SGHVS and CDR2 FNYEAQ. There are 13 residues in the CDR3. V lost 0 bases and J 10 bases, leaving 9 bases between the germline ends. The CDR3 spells CASSLAGGRKLFF. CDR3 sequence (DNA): TGTGCCAGCAGCTTAGCGGGAGGGCGAAAACTGTTTTTT.

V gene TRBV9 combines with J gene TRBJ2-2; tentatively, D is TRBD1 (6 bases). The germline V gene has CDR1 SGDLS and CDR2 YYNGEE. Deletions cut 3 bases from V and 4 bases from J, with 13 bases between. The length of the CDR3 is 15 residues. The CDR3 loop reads CASSGRDRSTGELFF. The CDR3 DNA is TGTGCCAGCAGCGGACGAGACAGGAGCACCGGGGAGCTGTTTTTT.